The clone carrying this T cell receptor (beta chain) was recorded a few times. The CDR3 is 15 residues long. The V gene lost 2 bases and the J gene lost 10 bases, with 15 bases spanning the gap. The germline V gene has CDR1 MNHEY and CDR2 SMNVEV (reference sequence). TCRdb processed the 5' RACE reads anew with MiXCR; each CDR3 protein has one entry. Among a few hundred thousand distinct CDR3 sequences listed, 15% to 20% were seen once. This entry is derived from a study of T-cell memory formation after mild COVID-19. The chain uses TRBV27 and TRBJ1-6; D perhaps matches TRBD1 (6 bases). This TCR derives from a man aged 18 to 29 who had mild COVID-19 (a few samples of this study predate the infection). Cell type and time point are not known. Material for sequencing was PBMCs or a T cell subset sorted from them (not recorded which). CDR3 region: CASSLRQVSGSPLHF. The CDR3 nucleotides are TGTGCCAGCAGTTTACGACAGGTTTCGGGGTCACCCCTCCACTTT.